These T cell receptor beta chains were read from a single sample in a study of T cell repertoires in aging, cancer and after chemotherapy. TCRdb reanalysed the multiplex PCR reads using MiXCR and keeps one entry per CDR3 protein. Counted here are 800 to 1,100 distinct CDR3 sequences, just under 30% occurring once; the ten biggest clones make up about 20%. Specimen: blood. Receptors were obtained from a human donor with a solid tumor. CDR3s include the opening cysteine and the closing phenylalanine or tryptophan. The D gene is left open where the match is weak. A clone size is listed for some rows: how often the clone was seen (once, few, many), or a class if it is expanded.

cdr3_nt | cdr3_aa | d_call | j_call | clone_size | v_call
TGTGCCAGCAGTGAACTAGGGATGGAGACCCAGTACTTC | CASSELGMETQYF | - | TRBJ2-5 | large | TRBV6-1
TGCAGTGCTAGGGGACTAGCGGGAGGGCCAGAGTCCTACGAGCAGTACTTC | CSARGLAGGPESYEQYF | TRBD2 | TRBJ2-7 | large | TRBV20-1
TGTGCCAGCAGCCACGGGGCTGAAGCTTTCTTT | CASSHGAEAFF | - | TRBJ1-1 | few | TRBV14
TGTGCCAGCAGGCTAGGTTATCGCTACGAGCAGTACTTC | CASRLGYRYEQYF | - | TRBJ2-7 | large | TRBV6-5
TGTGCCAGCAGCTTAAGACAGGGAATGTATGATGTCGGGGAGCTGTTTTTT | CASSLRQGMYDVGELFF | TRBD1 | TRBJ2-2 | - | TRBV11-2
TGTGCCAGCAGTCCCCGGACGGGAGGAAACACTGAAGCTTTCTTT | CASSPRTGGNTEAFF | - | TRBJ1-1 | few | TRBV12-3/TRBV12-4
TGTGCCAGTACTAACAGGGGGCAAAACTATGGCTACACCTTC | CASTNRGQNYGYTF | TRBD1 | TRBJ1-2 | - | TRBV19
TGCGCCAGCAGCCAAGCGGGCCAAGACTATAATTCACCCCTCCACTTT | CASSQAGQDYNSPLHF | - | TRBJ1-6 | - | TRBV4-3
TGCAGCGCCTACGGATCCTACGAGCAGTACTTC | CSAYGSYEQYF | - | TRBJ2-7 | large | TRBV29-1
TGTGCCAGCAGCGCTAATCCGAGCTTAACGCCCGAAAAACTGTTTTTT | CASSANPSLTPEKLFF | - | TRBJ1-4 | medium-sized | TRBV5-4
TGTGCCTGGAGTAGGTGGTGGGTAAAAGCTTTCTTT | CAWSRWWVKAFF | - | TRBJ1-1 | large | TRBV30
TGTGCCAGCAGCTACTCATACGGGAGGGCGGGTAATGAGCAGTTCTTC | CASSYSYGRAGNEQFF | TRBD2 | TRBJ2-1 | - | TRBV7-3
TGTGCCAGCAGTGGCTTCAATGAGCAGTTCTTC | CASSGFNEQFF | - | TRBJ2-1 | large | TRBV6-1
TGTGCCTGGAGTGTTGGACAGTTCTCCACTGAAGCTTTCTTT | CAWSVGQFSTEAFF | - | TRBJ1-1 | medium-sized | TRBV30
TGTGCCAGCACCGCTAGCGGGAGCGGCCGAGAGACCCAGTACTTC | CASTASGSGRETQYF | TRBD2 | TRBJ2-5 | large | TRBV6-2/TRBV6-3
TGTGCCATCAGTGAGTCAAAAGGAGAGAATCAGCCCCAGCATTTT | CAISESKGENQPQHF | - | TRBJ1-5 | few | TRBV10-3
TGTGCCAGCAGTGAAATCAGCGGGAGCGTCTACGAGCAGTACTTC | CASSEISGSVYEQYF | TRBD2 | TRBJ2-7 | large | TRBV6-1
TGCAATGCTAGGGATGCAGGGAACCCCTACAATGAGCAGTTCTTC | CNARDAGNPYNEQFF | - | TRBJ2-1 | - | TRBV20-1
TGTGCCAGCAGCTTGGAGCGGGGAGAGGGTCATGAGCAGTTCTTC | CASSLERGEGHEQFF | TRBD2 | TRBJ2-1 | - | TRBV7-2
TGTGCCAGCAGTTACTCAGAAAAGGCGCCTCTTTCGTTC | CASSYSEKAPLSF | - | TRBJ2-4 | medium-sized | TRBV6-6
TGTGCCAGCAGTAGACTACGGACAGCCCGATCTGAAGCTTTCTTT | CASSRLRTARSEAFF | - | TRBJ1-1 | medium-sized | TRBV6-5
TGTGCCACCAGGGATGGACTAGCCTCCTACAATGAGCAGTTCTTC | CATRDGLASYNEQFF | TRBD2 | TRBJ2-1 | large | TRBV15
TGTGCCAGCAGCCCCAGGACAGACTCCTACGAGCAGTACTTC | CASSPRTDSYEQYF | - | TRBJ2-7 | large | TRBV6-5
TGTGCCAGCAGCGCCCGGACAGGGGGCACTGAAGCTTTCTTT | CASSARTGGTEAFF | TRBD1 | TRBJ1-1 | - | TRBV7-9